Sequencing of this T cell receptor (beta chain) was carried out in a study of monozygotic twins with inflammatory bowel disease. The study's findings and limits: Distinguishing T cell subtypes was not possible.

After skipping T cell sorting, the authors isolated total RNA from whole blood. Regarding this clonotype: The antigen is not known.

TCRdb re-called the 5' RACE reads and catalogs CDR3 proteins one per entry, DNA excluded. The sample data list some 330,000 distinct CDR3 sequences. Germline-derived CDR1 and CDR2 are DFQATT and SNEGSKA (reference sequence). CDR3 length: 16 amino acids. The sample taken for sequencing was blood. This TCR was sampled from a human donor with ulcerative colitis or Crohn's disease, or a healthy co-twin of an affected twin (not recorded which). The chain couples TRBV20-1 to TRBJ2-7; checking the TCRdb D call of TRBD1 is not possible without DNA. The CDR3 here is CSAPHLARGYSYEQYF.